These 26 T cell receptor beta chains were sequenced from one sample in a study of blood T cell repertoires in COVID-19 (dated by TCRdb to about 2020). Library construction relied on the immunoSEQ multiplex PCR assay. TCRdb retrieved this table from immuneACCESS and kept in-frame rearrangements only. Not all clones are present; in checked studies, unresolved V genes account for under half, and no reason is known for the remainder. Counted in this sample were some 270,000 clones; more than 65% of them appeared once. Of the sample, approximately 15% falls within the top ten clones. Sequencing was done on a sample of peripheral blood. All receptors come from a person aged 70 to 80 with COVID-19, enrolled during active disease.

The genes are TRBV19 and TRBJ2-7, with a possible D match to TRBD2 (5 bases). The V end was cut by 1 base, the J end by 0 bases, with 7 bases between. Germline V gene data show CDR1 as LNHDA and CDR2 as SQIVND (reference sequence). The CDR3 is made up of 14 amino acids. The CDR3 region has the DNA TGTGCCAGTAGTATAGCCGGGGACTCCTACGAGCAGTACTTC. The encoded protein is CASSIAGDSYEQYF. Complete variable domain (other parts from reference TRBV19 and TRBJ2-7): DGGITQSPKYLFRKEGQNVTLSCEQNLNHDAMYWYRQDPGQGLRLIYYSQIVNDFQKGDIAEGYSVSREKKESFPLTVTSAQKNPTAFYLCASSIAGDSYEQYFGPGTRLTVT.

V usage is TRBV18 and J usage is TRBJ1-5; no reliable D call. With 4 bases removed from V and 0 bases from J, the gap between germline ends came to 10 bases. The germline V gene encodes CDR1 KGHSH and CDR2 LQKENI. This CDR3 has 15 amino acids. The CDR3 region has the DNA TGTGCCAGCTCACGAGAAAATTATAGCAATCAGCCCCAGCATTTT. The encoded protein is CASSRENYSNQPQHF.

V is TRBV29-1 and J is TRBJ2-2; 7 bases are shared with TRBD2. Germline V gives CDR1 SQVTM, CDR2 ANQGSEA. CDR3 length: 15 residues. V shed 4 bases, J shed 1 base, and the junction held 6 bases outside the gene matches. CDR3 sequence (DNA): TGCAGCGTTGGTTGGGGGACTATGAACACCGGGGAGCTGTTTTTT. As protein: CSVGWGTMNTGELFF.

This chain links TRBV7-6 with TRBJ1-2; D is unclear. The V and J ends lost 3 bases and 0 bases respectively, with 11 bases between them. Germline V CDR1 and CDR2: SGHVS, FNYEAQ. The CDR3 is 15 amino acids. The CDR3 protein is CASSLRAGPNYGYTF. CDR3 in DNA: TGTGCCAGCAGCTTGCGGGCAGGACCTAACTATGGCTACACCTTC.

V gene TRBV2 combines with J gene TRBJ2-2, with TRBD2 matching 9 bases. CDR1 is SNHLY and CDR2 is FYNNEI in the germline V gene. This CDR3 spans 17 amino acids. J gave up 0 bases and V 6 bases, and 8 bases lay outside the gene matches. CDR3 nucleotide sequence: TGTGCCAGCAGACAAATTAGCGGGGGAGCGAACACCGGGGAGCTGTTTTTT. It yields the protein CASRQISGGANTGELFF.

V usage is TRBV2 and J usage is TRBJ2-1; 10 positions match TRBD2. The CDR3 length is 15 residues. Germline trimming cut 7 bases from V and 4 bases from J; bases unmatched to any gene: 7. CDR1 is SNHLY and CDR2 is FYNNEI in the germline V gene. In nucleotides, the CDR3 is TGTGCCAGCAATATAGCGGGGGGCAATTACAATGAGCAGTTCTTC. Encoded protein: CASNIAGGNYNEQFF.

The chain has TRBV7-9 and TRBJ2-5, with D perhaps matching TRBD1 (5 bases). V shed 4 bases and J shed 5 bases, with 20 bases lying between them. The CDR3 runs to 16 residues. Germline V gives CDR1 SEHNR, CDR2 FQNEAQ (reference sequence). In nucleotides, the CDR3 is TGTGCCAGCAGCTCTGTGGCAGGGCGATTGAGGGAGACCCAGTACTTC. This codes for CASSSVAGRLRETQYF.

This sequence joins TRBV7-2 and TRBJ1-5; D unclear. Trimming pared 0 bases from V and 4 bases from J, leaving 7 bases between. Germline CDR1 is SGHTA and CDR2 is FQGNSA. The CDR3 totals 14 residues. Here the CDR3 DNA reads TGTGCCAGCAGCTTAGCGAGGTTAAATCAGCCCCAGCATTTT. As protein: CASSLARLNQPQHF.

CDR3 nucleotides: TGTGCCAGCAGTTTACTACGGACAGGGGGAAACACCATATATTTT. This codes for CASSLLRTGGNTIYF. V gene TRBV6-5 combines with J gene TRBJ1-3, with 8 bases lining up with TRBD1. In germline, CDR1 is MNHEY, CDR2 SVGAGI. The CDR3 is 15 residues long. With 4 bases clipped from V and 4 bases from J, the junction kept 6 bases outside the gene matches.

The J gene is TRBJ1-4, the V gene TRBV5-1; 10 positions match TRBD1. CDR1 and CDR2 from the germline V gene are SGHRS and YFSETQ. This CDR3 has 14 residues. Trimming cost V 5 bases and J 16 bases; bases outside gene matches: 14. The DNA for the CDR3 is TGCGCCAGCAGGGCCGGGACAGGGGAAGCTACCCCGTTTTTT. Its translation: CASRAGTGEATPFF. Filled out from reference TRBV5-1 and TRBJ1-4, the complete variable domain reads KAGVTQTPRYLIKTRGQQVTLSCSPISGHRSVSWYQQTPGQGLQFLFEYFSETQRNKGNFPGRFSGRQFSNSRSEMNVSTLELGDSALYLCASRAGTGEATPFFGSGTQLSVL.

This chain joins TRBV18 and TRBJ2-4; unclear D gene. The germline V gene encodes CDR1 KGHSH and CDR2 LQKENI. Trimming removed 4 bases at V and 7 bases at J, with 8 bases between. The CDR3 is 12 amino acids. The CDR3, as DNA: TGTGCCAGCTCACGACCTAGTAACATTCAGTACTTC. Translation gives CASSRPSNIQYF.

The chain uses TRBV5-1 and TRBJ1-6, with 7 bases aligning to TRBD1. The V gene's germline CDR1 is SGHRS and CDR2 YFSETQ. Trimming took 4 bases from V and 4 from J; bases not matched to a gene: 2. This CDR3 contains 14 residues. DNA of the CDR3: TGCGCCAGCAGCCGGGGACAGTATAATTCACCCCTCCACTTT. The encoded protein is CASSRGQYNSPLHF.

This clone was seen once. J is TRBJ1-6 and V is TRBV2, with 11 bases fitting TRBD1. Per germline, CDR1 SNHLY and CDR2 FYNNEI. The CDR3 sequence is 14 residues long. The trim removed 5 bases at V and 8 bases at J, leaving 2 bases unmatched. CDR3 region: CASSRDRGDSPLHF. The CDR3 bases are TGTGCCAGCAGTCGGGACAGGGGGGATTCACCCCTCCACTTT. Supplemented by reference TRBV2 and TRBJ1-6, the full variable domain reads EPEVTQTPSHQVTQMGQEVILRCVPISNHLYFYWYRQILGQKVEFLVSFYNNEISEKSEIFDDQFSVERPDGSNFTLKIRSTKLEDSAMYFCASSRDRGDSPLHFGNGTRLTVT.

The V gene is TRBV4-3, the J gene TRBJ2-2; TRBD2 matches 8 bases. The ends lost 3 bases at V and 0 bases at J; junction bases unmatched: 6. The CDR3 contains 17 residues. CDR1 and CDR2 from the germline V gene are LGHNA and YSLEER. The CDR3 loop is CASSQIQAGANTGELFF. The CDR3 coding sequence is TGCGCCAGCAGCCAGATACAAGCGGGGGCGAACACCGGGGAGCTGTTTTTT.

The chain combines TRBV7-8 with TRBJ2-3; 9 positions match TRBD2. CDR1 is SGHVS, CDR2 FQNEAQ, per germline. The CDR3 is 18 residues long. With V trimmed by 4 bases and J by 2 bases, 13 bases remained unmatched. The CDR3 DNA reads TGTGCCAGCAGCTACGCCCTCAATAGCGGGGGATTCACAGATACGCAGTATTTT. This translates into CASSYALNSGGFTDTQYF.

This clone was counted once. The chain carries TRBV7-6 and TRBJ2-3; TRBD2 is a possible D gene (6 bases). Germline loops: CDR1 SGHVS, CDR2 FNYEAQ. V was trimmed by 3 bases and J by 1 base, leaving 20 bases between them. The length of the CDR3 is 18 residues. The CDR3 DNA reads TGTGCCAGCAGCTTTCAACGGGGGTCAGGTTCGGGCACAGATACGCAGTATTTT. It is translated as CASSFQRGSGSGTDTQYF. Using reference TRBV7-6 and TRBJ2-3 for the parts outside the CDR3, the full variable domain is GAGVSQSPRYKVTKRGQDVALRCDPISGHVSLYWYRQALGQGPEFLTYFNYEAQQDKSGLPNDRFSAERPEGSISTLTIQRTEQRDSAMYRCASSFQRGSGSGTDTQYFGPGTRLTVL.

This chain connects TRBV6-5 to TRBJ2-1; TRBD2 agrees at 11 bases. Trimming cost V 11 bases and J 7 bases; bases outside gene matches: 7. Germline V gives CDR1 MNHEY, CDR2 SVGAGI. This CDR3 contains 13 residues. The CDR3 DNA reads TGTGCCGTCCGACTAGCGGGGAGAAATGAGCAGTTCTTC. Protein: CAVRLAGRNEQFF.

V usage is TRBV7-3 and J usage is TRBJ2-2, with 10 bases identical to TRBD2. The CDR3 length is 14 residues. Germline V gene lookup returns CDR1 SGHTA and CDR2 FQGTGA. Trimming removed 6 bases from V and 6 bases from J; junction bases left unmatched: 4. In DNA, the CDR3 is TGTGCCAGCAGACTAGCGGGGTCGGCCGGGGAGCTGTTTTTT. Protein: CASRLAGSAGELFF. Combining the CDR3 with reference TRBV7-3 and TRBJ2-2 gives the whole variable domain GAGVSQTPSNKVTEKGKYVELRCDPISGHTALYWYRQSLGQGPEFLIYFQGTGAADDSGLPNDRFFAVRPEGSVSTLKIQRTERGDSAVYLCASRLAGSAGELFFGEGSRLTVL.

Here the CDR3 DNA reads TGTGCCAGCAGTTTATGGGGGACACCAGGCCAAAACATTCAGTACTTC. Amino acids: CASSLWGTPGQNIQYF. The chain carries TRBV27 and TRBJ2-4, with D maybe TRBD1 (6 bases). The CDR3 is 16 residues long. Germline CDR1 and CDR2: MNHEY and SMNVEV (reference sequence). Trimming removed 1 base from V and 5 bases from J, with 15 bases in between.

The chain recombines TRBV5-1 with TRBJ2-7; 9 bases match TRBD1. CDR1 and CDR2 (germline): SGHRS, YFSETQ. The CDR3 length is 13 residues. V lost 7 bases to trimming and J lost 0 bases; unmatched junction nucleotides: 2. For the CDR3, the DNA is TGCGCCAGCGGGACAGGGACCTCCTACGAGCAGTACTTC. Protein: CASGTGTSYEQYF.

This chain links TRBV4-1 with TRBJ1-1; D ambiguous. Between the trimmed V and J ends, which lost 0 bases and 1 base, there was a span of 9 bases. Germline loops: CDR1 MGHRA, CDR2 YSYEKL. CDR3 length: 15 residues. The CDR3 bases are TGCGCCAGCAGCCAAGACCCCCAGGCGAACACTGAAGCTTTCTTT. It codes for CASSQDPQANTEAFF.

In its sample, this clone was seen a few times. This chain joins TRBV21-1 and TRBJ1-3; the table assigns TRBD1, which was not confirmed against the DNA. TRBV21-1 is assigned pseudogene status. The CDR3 is 16 amino acids. The CDR3 spells CASSKSRDRTGNTIYF. In nucleotides, the CDR3 is TGTGCCAGCAGCAAAAGCCGGGACAGGACCGGAAACACCATATATTTT.

This sequence joins TRBV6-5 and TRBJ1-1, with a possible D match to TRBD1 (5 bases). V was cut by 2 bases and J by 5 bases, with 15 bases left in between. Germline V gene lookup returns CDR1 MNHEY and CDR2 SVGAGI. The CDR3 totals 15 residues. For the CDR3, the DNA is TGTGCCAGCAGTTACATGATCGGGGGAGGAACTGAAGCTTTCTTT. Amino acid sequence: CASSYMIGGGTEAFF.

This clone was seen once. V gene TRBV5-6 combines with J gene TRBJ1-1, with 8 bases identical to TRBD1. This CDR3 is built from 15 residues. The V and J ends lost 4 bases and 5 bases, in that order; junction bases with no gene match: 10. The germline V gene has CDR1 SGHDT and CDR2 YYEEEE. Here the CDR3 DNA reads TGTGCCAGCAGCAGAGACCCAGGGGGCTATACTGAAGCTTTCTTT. Translation gives CASSRDPGGYTEAFF.

The CDR3 DNA sequence: TGTGCCAGCAGCCAAGCTAGGACAGAAGATGGCTACACCTTC. Its protein product is CASSQARTEDGYTF. V gene TRBV14 combines with J gene TRBJ1-2; D is possibly TRBD1 (6 bases). Trimming left V 1 base short and J 6 bases short, with 12 bases between. The CDR3 sequence is 14 residues long. The germline CDR1 and CDR2 sequences are SGHDN and FVKESK.

This clone has only one observation. V is TRBV2 and J is TRBJ2-7; 7 bases agree with TRBD2. Germline CDR1 reads SNHLY; CDR2 reads FYNNEI. The CDR3 has 14 residues. V was pared by 7 bases and J by 2 bases, with 8 bases of the junction left unmatched. The CDR3: CASKNHGLAYEQYF. CDR3 nucleotide sequence: TGTGCCAGCAAAAATCACGGACTAGCCTACGAGCAGTACTTC. The whole variable domain, filled in from reference TRBV2 and TRBJ2-7, reads EPEVTQTPSHQVTQMGQEVILRCVPISNHLYFYWYRQILGQKVEFLVSFYNNEISEKSEIFDDQFSVERPDGSNFTLKIRSTKLEDSAMYFCASKNHGLAYEQYFGPGTRLTVT.